This section outlines one T cell receptor (beta chain) sequence together with its context. In the original analysis: By means of reference gene primer amplification, nucleated cell counts were estimated. TCRdb's copy holds only in-frame clones and misses some; the assay was immunoSEQ multiplex PCR. V and J calls and clone size come straight from that table; D and trimming were deduced from the DNA. This sample has 200,000 to 300,000 clones; around four fifths occur once, and the top ten carry about 1.9%. These data belong to a study of blood T cell repertoires in COVID-19. Study as a whole: COVID-19 samples from acute and convalescent phases originated in the United States, Italy and Spain. Nucleic acid was either cDNA or gDNA, and it came from T cells, B-cell-depleted T cells, or PBMCs.

Germline values: CDR1 KGHSH, CDR2 LQKENI. The CDR3 runs 17 residues. V was clipped by 6 bases and J by 0 bases, with 17 bases between them. The rearrangement links TRBV18 to TRBJ2-2, with D possibly matching TRBD1 (5 bases). The receptor's source is a woman older than 75 with acute or convalescent COVID-19. Sequenced sample: peripheral blood. The CDR3 bases are TGTGCCAGCTCCCGCACCCTAAGACAGCCGAACACCGGGGAGCTGTTTTTT. Translated: CASSRTLRQPNTGELFF.